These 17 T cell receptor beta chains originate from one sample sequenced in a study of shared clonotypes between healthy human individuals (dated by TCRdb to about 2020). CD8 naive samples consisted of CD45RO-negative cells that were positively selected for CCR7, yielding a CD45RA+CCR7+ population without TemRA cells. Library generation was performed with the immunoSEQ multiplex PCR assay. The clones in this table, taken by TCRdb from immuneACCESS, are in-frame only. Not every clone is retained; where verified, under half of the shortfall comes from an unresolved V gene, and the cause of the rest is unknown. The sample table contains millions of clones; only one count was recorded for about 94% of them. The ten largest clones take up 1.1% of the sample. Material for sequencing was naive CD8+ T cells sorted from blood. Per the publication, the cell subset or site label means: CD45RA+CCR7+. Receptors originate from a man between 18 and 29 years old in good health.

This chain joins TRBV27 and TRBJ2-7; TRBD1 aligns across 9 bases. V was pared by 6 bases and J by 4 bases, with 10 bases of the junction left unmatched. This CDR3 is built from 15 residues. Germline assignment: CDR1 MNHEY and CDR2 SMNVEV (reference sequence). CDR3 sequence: CASSSLGQGQYEQYF. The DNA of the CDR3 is TGTGCCAGCAGCTCCCTGGGACAGGGACAATACGAGCAGTACTTC.

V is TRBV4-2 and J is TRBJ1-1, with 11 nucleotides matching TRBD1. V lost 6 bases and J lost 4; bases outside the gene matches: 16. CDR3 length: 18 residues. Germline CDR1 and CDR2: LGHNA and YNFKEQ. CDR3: CASRPDPGQGDSGTEAFF. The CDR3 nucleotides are TGTGCCAGCAGACCAGATCCGGGACAGGGGGATTCTGGCACTGAAGCTTTCTTT.

The CDR3 nucleotides are TGTGCCACCCGGATTCCGACTAGCGGGGGGCCAGCATTTCCCGATGAGCAGTTCTTC. It translates to CATRIPTSGGPAFPDEQFF. The V gene is TRBV10-3, the J gene TRBJ2-1; 13 bases align to TRBD2. This CDR3 contains 19 residues. With V trimmed by 10 bases and J by 8 bases, 23 bases remained unmatched. Germline V gene sequence: CDR1 ENHRY, CDR2 SYGVKD.

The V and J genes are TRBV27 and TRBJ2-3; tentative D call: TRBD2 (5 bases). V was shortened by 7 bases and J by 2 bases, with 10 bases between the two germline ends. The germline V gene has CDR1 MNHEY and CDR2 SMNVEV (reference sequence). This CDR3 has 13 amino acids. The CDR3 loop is CASTPADTDTQYF. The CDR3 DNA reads TGTGCCAGCACCCCAGCGGACACAGATACGCAGTATTTT.

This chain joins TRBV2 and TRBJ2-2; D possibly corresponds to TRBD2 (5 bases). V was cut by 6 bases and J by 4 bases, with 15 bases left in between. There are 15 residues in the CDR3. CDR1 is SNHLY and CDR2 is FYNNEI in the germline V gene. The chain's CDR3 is CASREGRMSTGELFF. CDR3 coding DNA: TGTGCCAGCAGAGAGGGCCGGATGAGCACCGGGGAGCTGTTTTTT.

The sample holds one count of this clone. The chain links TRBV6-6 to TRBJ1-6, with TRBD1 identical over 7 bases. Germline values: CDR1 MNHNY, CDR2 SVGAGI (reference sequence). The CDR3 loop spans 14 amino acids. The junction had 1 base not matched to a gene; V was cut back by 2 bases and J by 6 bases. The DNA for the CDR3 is TGTGCCAGCAGTTACGGGGACAGTAATTCACCCCTCCACTTT. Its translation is CASSYGDSNSPLHF.

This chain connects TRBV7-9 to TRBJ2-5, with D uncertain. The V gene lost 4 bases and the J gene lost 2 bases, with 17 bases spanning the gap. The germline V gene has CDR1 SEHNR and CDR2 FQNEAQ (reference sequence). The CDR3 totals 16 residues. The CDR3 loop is CASSSPTGPIQETQYF. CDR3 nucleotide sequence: TGTGCCAGCAGCTCCCCAACCGGACCAATTCAAGAGACCCAGTACTTC.

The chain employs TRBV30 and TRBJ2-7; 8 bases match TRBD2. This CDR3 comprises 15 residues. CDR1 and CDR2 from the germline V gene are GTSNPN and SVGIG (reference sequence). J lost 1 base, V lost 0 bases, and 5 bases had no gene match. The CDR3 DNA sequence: TGTGCCTGGAGTGTTGCTAGCGGGTTTTCCTACGAGCAGTACTTC. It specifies CAWSVASGFSYEQYF.

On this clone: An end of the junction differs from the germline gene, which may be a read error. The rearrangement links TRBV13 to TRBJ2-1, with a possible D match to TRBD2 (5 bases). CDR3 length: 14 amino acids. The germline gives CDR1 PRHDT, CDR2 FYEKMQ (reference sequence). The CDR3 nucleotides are TGCGCTAGCCAAGAGGGTAGGTCCTACAATGAGCAGTTCTTC. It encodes CASQEGRSYNEQFF.

The DNA of the CDR3 is TGTGCCAGCAGCGTAGTAGGTCCCGGCACAGATACGCAGTATTTT. This encodes CASSVVGPGTDTQYF. The rearrangement links TRBV9 to TRBJ2-3; D unresolved. Germline-derived CDR1 and CDR2 are SGDLS and YYNGEE. Trimming took 0 bases from V and 1 from J, leaving 9 bases between them. The CDR3 consists of 15 residues.

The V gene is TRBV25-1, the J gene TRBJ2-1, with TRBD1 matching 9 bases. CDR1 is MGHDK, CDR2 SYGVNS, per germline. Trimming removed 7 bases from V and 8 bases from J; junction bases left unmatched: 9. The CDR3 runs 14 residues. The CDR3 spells CASNTGGHRDEQFF. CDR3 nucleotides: TGTGCCAGCAACACAGGGGGCCATAGGGATGAGCAGTTCTTC.

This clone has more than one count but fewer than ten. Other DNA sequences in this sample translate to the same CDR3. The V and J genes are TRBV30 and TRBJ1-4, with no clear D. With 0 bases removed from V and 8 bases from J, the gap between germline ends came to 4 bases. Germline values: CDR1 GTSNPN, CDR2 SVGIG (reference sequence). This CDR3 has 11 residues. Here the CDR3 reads CAWSVGEKLFF. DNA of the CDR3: TGTGCCTGGAGTGTAGGGGAAAAACTGTTTTTT.

The CDR3 nucleotides are TGTGCCAGCAGTGAGTTTACGACTGCCCAAGAGACCCAGTACTTC. Its protein is CASSEFTTAQETQYF. The chain combines TRBV2 with TRBJ2-5, with D uncertain. V was trimmed by 3 bases and J by 1 base, leaving 12 bases between them. The CDR3 runs 15 residues. Germline V gene sequence: CDR1 SNHLY, CDR2 FYNNEI.

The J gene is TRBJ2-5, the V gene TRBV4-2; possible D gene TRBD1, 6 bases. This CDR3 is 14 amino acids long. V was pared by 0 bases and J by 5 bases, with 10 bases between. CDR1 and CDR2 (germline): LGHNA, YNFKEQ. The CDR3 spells CASSQDPGVETQYF. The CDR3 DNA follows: TGTGCCAGCAGCCAAGATCCAGGGGTTGAGACCCAGTACTTC.

The CDR3 region has the DNA TGTGCCTGGAGTACAGGGGCAAACACCGGGGAGCTGTTTTTT. Protein product: CAWSTGANTGELFF. The chain carries TRBV30 and TRBJ2-2, with 7 bases aligning to TRBD1. Germline loops: CDR1 GTSNPN, CDR2 SVGIG (reference sequence). V was clipped by 2 bases and J by 2 bases; unmatched bases: 2. There are 14 residues in the CDR3.

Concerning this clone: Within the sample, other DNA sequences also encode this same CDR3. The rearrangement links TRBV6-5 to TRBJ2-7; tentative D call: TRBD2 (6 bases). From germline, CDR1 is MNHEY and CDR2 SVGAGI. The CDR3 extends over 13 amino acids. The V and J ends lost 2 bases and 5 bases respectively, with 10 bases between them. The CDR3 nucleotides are TGTGCCAGCAGTTACGGAACGGGGGACGAGCAGTACTTC. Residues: CASSYGTGDEQYF.

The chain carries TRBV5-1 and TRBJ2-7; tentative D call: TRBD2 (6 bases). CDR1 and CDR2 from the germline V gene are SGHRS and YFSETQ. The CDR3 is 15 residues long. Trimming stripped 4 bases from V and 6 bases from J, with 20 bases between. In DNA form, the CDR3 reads TGCGCCAGCAGCGACGACGGGGGTATCCGCGGCGAGCAGTACTTC. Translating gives CASSDDGGIRGEQYF.